Below are 5 T cell receptor beta chains sequenced from a single sample in a study of human T cells and chemical hapten exposure. TCRdb fed the RACE reads into MiXCR, producing one record per CDR3 protein. The data contain about 120,000 distinct CDR3 sequences, roughly 12% of them seen just once; the ten biggest clones take up roughly 2.8%. Time point of the sample: pre-sensitization, week 0. Indicated treatment: therapeutic diphenylcyclopropenone sensitization with weekly scalp DPC. The sample here was whole blood, taken in connection with sensitization to the hapten diphenylcyclopropenone (DPC). The source of these receptors is a woman aged 18-29 years with alopecia areata. Some clones in this sample may be carry-over from other donors' samples.

The chain's CDR3 is CSAPPGGPTDTQYF. As DNA, the CDR3 is TGCAGTGCACCCCCGGGGGGGCCCACAGATACGCAGTATTTT. This sequence joins TRBV20-1 and TRBJ2-3; 8 bases map to TRBD2. Germline CDR1 DFQATT, CDR2 SNEGSKA (reference sequence). CDR3 length equals 14 residues. J was trimmed by 2 bases and V by 6 bases; bases with no gene match: 7.

In its sample, this clonotype was seen a few times. This chain links TRBV18 with TRBJ2-7, with 9 nucleotides matching TRBD1. The CDR3 extends over 16 amino acids. Trimming removed 6 bases from V and 5 bases from J; junction bases left unmatched: 14. Germline loops: CDR1 KGHSH, CDR2 LQKENI. The CDR3 is CASSQQGGQGSHEQYF. CDR3 DNA: TGTGCCAGCTCGCAGCAGGGGGGACAGGGTAGTCACGAGCAGTACTTC.

This clonotype was counted ten times or more. The chain carries TRBV6-5 and TRBJ1-2; D gene uncertain. Trimming pared 5 bases from V and 2 bases from J, leaving 12 bases between. The germline V gene has CDR1 MNHEY and CDR2 SVGAGI. This CDR3 has 14 residues. In DNA form, the CDR3 reads TGTGCCAGCAGTACAAACGGCAAGAACTATGGCTACACCTTC. Translating it yields CASSTNGKNYGYTF.

The V and J genes are TRBV6-5 and TRBJ1-6, with TRBD1 as a possible D gene (5 bases). The CDR3 consists of 15 residues. Germline lookup yields CDR1 MNHEY and CDR2 SVGAGI. V lost 2 bases to trimming and J lost 6 bases, with 11 bases between them. CDR3 bases: TGTGCCAGCAGTTACGGACATAGCCGTAATTCACCCCTCCACTTT. It specifies CASSYGHSRNSPLHF.

The rearrangement joins TRBV6-2 or TRBV6-3 to TRBJ1-1; D call uncertain. CDR1 is MNHEY, CDR2 SVGEGT, per germline. Trimming removed 5 bases at V and 1 base at J, with 11 bases between. CDR3 length: 14 amino acids. CDR3 amino acids: CASSPPSQNTEAFF. The CDR3 DNA sequence: TGTGCCAGCAGTCCGCCCTCACAGAACACTGAAGCTTTCTTT.